Listed here are 28 T cell receptor beta chains from one sample, sequenced in a study of T cells after yellow fever vaccination. TCRdb redid the calling of the 5' RACE reads with MiXCR, one entry per CDR3 protein. The table lists around 320,000 distinct CDR3 sequences, approximately 10% of them singletons. This material consisted of CD4+ T cells sorted from PBMCs, taken 5 days after the yellow fever booster vaccination. The receptors originated from a man younger than 30 who received the YFV17D yellow fever vaccine.

The sample holds a few counts of this clonotype. The CDR3 DNA sequence: TGTGCCAGCAGCCCTCGGACAGCAACAGATACGCAGTATTTT. This encodes CASSPRTATDTQYF. The chain links TRBV3-1 to TRBJ2-3, with D possibly matching TRBD1 (6 bases). Germline CDR1 LGHDT, CDR2 YNNKEL (reference sequence). This CDR3 comprises 14 residues. V was trimmed by 4 bases and J by 3 bases, leaving 11 bases between them.

A few counts support this clonotype. This sequence joins TRBV10-3 and TRBJ2-6; TRBD1 matches 8 bases. The V gene's germline CDR1 is ENHRY and CDR2 SYGVKD. The CDR3 extends over 21 amino acids. J was trimmed by 1 base and V by 6 bases; bases with no gene match: 20. The CDR3 region is CAISGNPGQVIRTSGANVLTF. As DNA, the CDR3 is TGTGCCATCAGCGGTAATCCGGGACAGGTAATTCGGACATCTGGGGCCAACGTCCTGACTTTC.

There are a few counts of this clonotype. The chain combines TRBV7-8 with TRBJ1-2; D not resolved. Germline V CDR1 and CDR2: SGHVS, FQNEAQ. Trimming removed 5 bases at V and 1 base at J, with 14 bases between. This CDR3 region has 15 residues. In DNA form, the CDR3 reads TGTGCCAGCAGCCGCCGACCGGGAAGTAACTATGGCTACACCTTC. Translated, it gives CASSRRPGSNYGYTF.

Many counts were recorded for this clonotype. The CDR3 loop reads CASSHGKLAGLHTDTQYF. CDR3 coding DNA: TGTGCCAGCAGTCACGGGAAACTAGCGGGGTTACACACAGATACGCAGTATTTT. The chain links TRBV12-3 or TRBV12-4 to TRBJ2-3; TRBD2 matches at 10 bases. The CDR3 covers 18 residues. The V and J ends lost 5 bases and 2 bases, in that order; junction bases with no gene match: 13.

CDR3 region: CASSVASLDIQYF. The CDR3, as DNA: TGTGCCAGCAGTGTAGCGAGTTTAGACATTCAGTACTTC. The chain is built from TRBV6-1 and TRBJ2-4, with D tentatively TRBD2 (5 bases). V was clipped by 4 bases and J by 8 bases, with 12 bases between them. CDR1 is MNHNS and CDR2 is SASEGT in the germline V gene. This CDR3 has 13 amino acids.

The J gene is TRBJ2-7, the V gene TRBV6-2 or TRBV6-3; D possibly uses TRBD1 or TRBD2 (5 bases each). This CDR3 is built from 15 residues. Germline CDR1 and CDR2: MNHEY and SVGEGT. Between the trimmed V and J ends, which lost 5 bases and 2 bases, there was a span of 16 bases. CDR3 sequence reads: CASSTRDAAPYEQYV. The CDR3 coding sequence is TGTGCCAGCAGTACACGGGACGCAGCGCCCTACGAGCAGTACGTC.

The chain recombines TRBV19 with TRBJ2-7; 7 bases fit TRBD1. Germline CDR1 reads LNHDA; CDR2 reads SQIVND (reference sequence). CDR3 length: 12 amino acids. V was pared by 8 bases and J by 5 bases, with 6 bases of the junction left unmatched. The CDR3 here is CASQGDVDEQYF. CDR3 DNA: TGTGCCAGTCAGGGGGATGTCGACGAGCAGTACTTC. Full variable domain (rest looked up from reference TRBV19 and TRBJ2-7): DGGITQSPKYLFRKEGQNVTLSCEQNLNHDAMYWYRQDPGQGLRLIYYSQIVNDFQKGDIAEGYSVSREKKESFPLTVTSAQKNPTAFYLCASQGDVDEQYFGPGTRLTVT.

This clonotype was seen at least ten times. The chain is built from TRBV3-1 and TRBJ2-6; perhaps D is TRBD1 or TRBD2 (5 bases each). There are 17 residues in the CDR3. Trimming removed 6 bases from V and 0 bases from J, with 15 bases in between. The germline V gene has CDR1 LGHDT and CDR2 YNNKEL (reference sequence). The CDR3 is CASRDSGRISGANVLTF. In DNA form, the CDR3 reads TGTGCCAGCAGGGATTCGGGGCGCATCTCTGGGGCCAACGTCCTGACTTTC.

This clonotype showed up many times. The chain combines TRBV4-3 with TRBJ1-6; perhaps TRBD1 as D (5 bases). The CDR3 spans 16 residues. The germline V and J ends were trimmed by 0 bases and 7 bases, with 13 bases remaining between them. Germline CDR1 LGHNA, CDR2 YSLEER. The CDR3 coding sequence is TGCGCCAGCAGCCAAGAAATTGGAGGGGCCAATTCACCCCTCCACTTT. It yields the protein CASSQEIGGANSPLHF.

This clonotype appeared a few times. The V gene is TRBV2, the J gene TRBJ2-1, with 10 bases aligning to TRBD2. The V segment lost 3 bases and the J segment 10 bases; nucleotides outside the gene matches: 12. This CDR3 contains 16 residues. The V gene's germline CDR1 is SNHLY and CDR2 FYNNEI. The CDR3 region has the DNA TGTGCCAGCAGTGAGCTTAGCGGGGGGACCTCGGTCGAGCAGTTCTTC. This gives the protein CASSELSGGTSVEQFF.

The sample holds many counts of this clonotype. The chain employs TRBV20-1 and TRBJ2-1; 7 nucleotides agree with TRBD2. The V gene's germline CDR1 is DFQATT and CDR2 SNEGSKA (reference sequence). This CDR3 comprises 12 residues. With V trimmed by 0 bases and J by 8 bases, 1 base remained unmatched. The DNA for the CDR3 is TGCAGTGCTAGAGAGGGGGGGGATGAGCAGTTCTTC. Its translation is CSAREGGDEQFF.

The table lists this clonotype with many counts. This chain joins TRBV12-3 or TRBV12-4 and TRBJ1-1, with a weak D call TRBD1 (5 bases). The CDR3 loop spans 13 amino acids. Between the trimmed V and J ends, which lost 2 bases and 8 bases, there was a span of 12 bases. The CDR3 DNA is TGTGCCAGCAGTTTAATCCGGGAGGGGGAAGCTTTCTTT. Its translation: CASSLIREGEAFF.

This clonotype was seen a few times. The rearrangement links TRBV4-3 to TRBJ2-3; TRBD1 agrees at 9 bases. The CDR3 has 17 amino acids. CDR1 and CDR2 (germline): LGHNA, YSLEER. V trimming: 0 bases; J trimming: 3 bases; junction bases outside the gene matches: 7. CDR3 coding DNA: TGCGCCAGCAGCCAAGATATTAGGGACAGGGCAACAGATACGCAGTATTTT. Its translation: CASSQDIRDRATDTQYF.

This clonotype was detected a few times. The chain recombines TRBV12-3 or TRBV12-4 with TRBJ1-4, with 7 bases fitting TRBD1. The CDR3 consists of 13 residues. V trimming: 5 bases; J trimming: 8 bases; junction bases outside the gene matches: 5. CDR3 DNA: TGTGCCAGCAGTCGACAGGGTCAAGAAAAACTGTTTTTT. It is translated as CASSRQGQEKLFF.

CDR3 sequence: CASSNRGMNTEAFF. For the CDR3, the DNA is TGTGCCAGCAGTAACAGGGGAATGAACACTGAAGCTTTCTTT. The V call is TRBV6-5, the J call TRBJ1-1; TRBD1 matches at 7 bases. The CDR3 contains 14 residues. Germline CDR1 is MNHEY and CDR2 is SVGAGI. The ends lost 5 bases at V and 0 bases at J; junction bases unmatched: 3.

This clonotype has only a few counts. The rearrangement uses TRBV28 and TRBJ1-3; 10 nucleotides match TRBD1. CDR1 and CDR2 (germline): MDHEN, SYDVKM. The CDR3 runs 20 residues. V shed 4 bases and J 4 bases; nucleotides not matched to a gene: 19. The CDR3 sequence: CASSSPRDRGYDRSGNTIYF. In DNA form, the CDR3 reads TGTGCCAGCAGTTCCCCCCGGGACAGGGGTTACGATCGATCCGGAAACACCATATATTTT.

A few counts support this clonotype. The chain recombines TRBV7-9 with TRBJ2-5, with 7 positions matching TRBD1. J gave up 4 bases and V 5 bases, and 7 bases lay outside the gene matches. The CDR3 runs 14 residues. Germline V gene lookup returns CDR1 SEHNR and CDR2 FQNEAQ (reference sequence). As DNA, the CDR3 is TGTGCCAGCAGCCCCGGGACAGTGGTAGAGACCCAGTACTTC. Its translation is CASSPGTVVETQYF.

The chain couples TRBV3-1 to TRBJ1-4; 9 nucleotides line up with TRBD1. V lost 3 bases, J lost 7 bases, and 6 bases stayed unmatched. Germline loops: CDR1 LGHDT, CDR2 YNNKEL (reference sequence). The CDR3 sequence is 15 residues long. The CDR3 spells CASSQTGGYREKLFF. CDR3 nucleotides: TGTGCCAGCAGCCAGACAGGGGGATATCGTGAAAAACTGTTTTTT.

This clonotype turned up a few times. The chain links TRBV18 to TRBJ2-4, with D perhaps TRBD1 or TRBD2 (6 bases each). This CDR3 spans 16 amino acids. Trimming removed 3 bases from V and 0 bases from J, with 12 bases in between. Germline V gives CDR1 KGHSH, CDR2 LQKENI. In DNA form, the CDR3 reads TGTGCCAGCTCACCCCGGGGGCCACTAGCCAAAAACATTCAGTACTTC. Amino acid sequence: CASSPRGPLAKNIQYF.

The chain combines TRBV25-1 with TRBJ2-2; possibly TRBD2 for D (5 bases). The germline gives CDR1 MGHDK, CDR2 SYGVNS. V was trimmed by 2 bases and J by 1 base, leaving 11 bases between them. The CDR3 extends over 16 amino acids. In nucleotides, the CDR3 is TGTGCCAGCAGTGAACGGGAAAAGGTGAACACCGGGGAGCTGTTTTTT. Amino acids: CASSEREKVNTGELFF.

The gene calls are TRBV6-6 and TRBJ2-5, with D unresolved. Germline V gives CDR1 MNHNY, CDR2 SVGAGI (reference sequence). V lost 0 bases and J 4 bases, leaving 9 bases between the germline ends. CDR3 length: 14 residues. CDR3 nucleotides: TGTGCCAGCAGTTACTCGGGGTTTGGAGAGACCCAGTACTTC. Its protein is CASSYSGFGETQYF.

This clonotype was found a few times. The rearrangement uses TRBV5-1 and TRBJ2-5, with TRBD2 identical over 8 bases. Unmatched junction bases numbered 10, after V lost 5 bases and J lost 7 bases. CDR1 and CDR2 from the germline V gene are SGHRS and YFSETQ. This CDR3 is 14 amino acids long. The CDR3 DNA follows: TGCGCCAGCAGTTGGGCGAGCGGGGGAGGGACCCAGTACTTC. Translating it yields CASSWASGGGTQYF.

A few counts support this clonotype. The J gene is TRBJ2-7, the V gene TRBV5-1; unclear D gene. This CDR3 contains 13 residues. CDR1 and CDR2 from the germline V gene are SGHRS and YFSETQ. The V gene lost 2 bases and the J gene lost 7 bases, with 13 bases spanning the gap. The CDR3 is CASSFILSREQYF. As DNA, the CDR3 is TGCGCCAGCAGCTTCATCCTAAGTAGGGAGCAGTACTTC.

The chain combines TRBV5-1 with TRBJ1-1; the D is unclear. V was clipped by 0 bases and J by 6 bases, with 12 bases between them. CDR3 size: 14 residues. The germline CDR1 and CDR2 sequences are SGHRS and YFSETQ. The CDR3 DNA reads TGCGCCAGCAGCTTGGAGGGCAGGTTTCCTGAAGCTTTCTTT. Protein product: CASSLEGRFPEAFF. Based on the CDR3 plus reference TRBV5-1 and TRBJ1-1, the full variable domain is KAGVTQTPRYLIKTRGQQVTLSCSPISGHRSVSWYQQTPGQGLQFLFEYFSETQRNKGNFPGRFSGRQFSNSRSEMNVSTLELGDSALYLCASSLEGRFPEAFFGQGTRLTVV.

The chain joins TRBV7-9 to TRBJ1-2, with D tentatively TRBD1 (6 bases). The length of the CDR3 is 13 residues. Germline CDR1 is SEHNR and CDR2 is FQNEAQ (reference sequence). The V end lost 4 bases, the J end lost 2 bases, and 8 bases lay between the germline ends. CDR3 sequence (DNA): TGTGCCAGCAGCTACAGGGAAAACTATGGCTACACCTTC. It is translated as CASSYRENYGYTF. The whole variable domain, filled in from reference TRBV7-9 and TRBJ1-2, reads DTGVSQNPRHKITKRGQNVTFRCDPISEHNRLYWYRQTLGQGPEFLTYFQNEAQLEKSRLLSDRFSAERPKGSFSTLEIQRTEQGDSAMYLCASSYRENYGYTFGSGTRLTVV.

The chain carries TRBV3-1 and TRBJ2-5; 15 bases agree with TRBD2. This CDR3 contains 16 residues. V shed 1 base, J shed 4 bases, and the junction held 1 base outside the gene matches. The germline CDR1 and CDR2 sequences are LGHDT and YNNKEL (reference sequence). CDR3 residues: CASSQGTSGGAETQYF. In DNA, the CDR3 is TGTGCCAGCAGCCAAGGGACTAGCGGGGGGGCAGAGACCCAGTACTTC.

About this clonotype itself: Germline is not matched at one junction end, which may reflect a read error. V usage is TRBV7-2 and J usage is TRBJ2-2; D ambiguous. The germline gives CDR1 SGHTA, CDR2 FQGNSA. CDR3 length: 15 amino acids. The CDR3 DNA is TGTGCCAGCGGCTTGGTGACGGGTGGGGACGGGGAGCTGTTTTTT. It encodes CASGLVTGGDGELFF. Complete variable domain (other parts from reference TRBV7-2 and TRBJ2-2): GAGVSQSPSNKVTEKGKDVELRCDPISGHTALYWYRQSLGQGLEFLIYFQGNSAPDKSGLPSDRFSAERTGGSVSTLTIQRTQQEDSAVYLCASGLVTGGDGELFFGEGSRLTVL.

This clonotype was seen many times. The rearrangement links TRBV5-1 to TRBJ2-5; TRBD1 matches 7 bases. In germline, CDR1 is SGHRS, CDR2 YFSETQ. The CDR3 is 15 residues long. Trimming at V came to 2 bases and at J to 1 base, leaving 5 bases not matched to a gene. CDR3 protein: CASSLLQGSQETQYF. For the CDR3, the DNA is TGCGCCAGCAGCTTATTACAGGGGTCCCAAGAGACCCAGTACTTC.